What follows are 20 T cell receptor beta chains derived from one specimen sequenced in a study of cytomegalovirus exposure and HLA in healthy donors. Using immunoSEQ multiplex PCR, the repertoire was profiled, and TCRdb retains in-frame clones only, with some absent. The sample records roughly 140,000 clones, approximately 91% being singletons. The specimen sequenced was PBMCs. The receptors were sampled from a woman aged 18-30 years in good health and CMV-seropositive.

The J gene is TRBJ2-7, the V gene TRBV5-4; the D gene is possibly TRBD1 (6 bases). The CDR3 has 14 amino acids. Germline V gene lookup returns CDR1 SGHNT and CDR2 YYREEE (reference sequence). Trimming stripped 0 bases from V and 4 bases from J, with 11 bases between. The CDR3 here is CASSLVGTTYEQYF. The CDR3 DNA follows: TGTGCCAGCAGCTTGGTCGGGACAACGTACGAGCAGTACTTC. The whole variable domain, filled in from reference TRBV5-4 and TRBJ2-7, reads ETGVTQSPTHLIKTRGQQVTLRCSSQSGHNTVSWYQQALGQGPQFIFQYYREEENGRGNFPPRFSGLQFPNYSSELNVNALELDDSALYLCASSLVGTTYEQYFGPGTRLTVT.

V is TRBV28 and J is TRBJ1-4; 9 positions agree with TRBD1. Losses at the gene ends were 3 bases for V and 11 bases for J; bases not matched to a gene: 16. The CDR3 is 17 amino acids. Germline V gene data show CDR1 as MDHEN and CDR2 as SYDVKM. The CDR3 DNA follows: TGTGCCAGCAGTTTCCCCGGGACAGGGCTCTTTCCAGGGAAACTGTTTTTT. Encoded protein: CASSFPGTGLFPGKLFF.

The rearrangement links TRBV2 to TRBJ2-1, with 14 bases aligning to TRBD2. The CDR3 has 17 amino acids. Germline CDR1 reads SNHLY; CDR2 reads FYNNEI. The trim removed 7 bases at V and 6 bases at J, leaving 11 bases unmatched. The CDR3 nucleotides are TGTGCCAGCACTCAAATCCCCGGGACTAGCGGGAGCAATGAGCAGTTCTTC. It encodes CASTQIPGTSGSNEQFF.

The chain employs TRBV5-1 and TRBJ2-1; 11 bases match TRBD2. Germline CDR1 and CDR2: SGHRS and YFSETQ. J was trimmed by 10 bases and V by 1 base; bases with no gene match: 7. There are 15 residues in the CDR3. The CDR3 DNA sequence: TGCGCCAGCAGCTTGACTAGCGGGAGTATCGGAGAGCAGTTCTTC. Translation: CASSLTSGSIGEQFF.

This sequence joins TRBV27 and TRBJ1-2, with TRBD1 matching over 9 bases. The V and J ends lost 7 bases and 2 bases, in that order; junction bases with no gene match: 5. This CDR3 spans 14 amino acids. Germline V gene lookup returns CDR1 MNHEY and CDR2 SMNVEV (reference sequence). CDR3 bases: TGTGCCAGCACAGACAGGGGGAACAACTATGGCTACACCTTC. Its translation: CASTDRGNNYGYTF.

The chain uses TRBV6-4 and TRBJ2-1; 8 positions match TRBD1. From germline, CDR1 is MRHNA and CDR2 SNTAGT. Trimming at V came to 10 bases and at J to 9 bases, leaving 11 bases not matched to a gene. This CDR3 comprises 13 residues. CDR3 bases: TGTGCCACCGGGGCAGGGGGCGAGGCTGAGCAGTTCTTC. It encodes CATGAGGEAEQFF.

This rearrangement joins TRBV28 to TRBJ1-1, with D perhaps matching TRBD1 (6 bases). Trimming took off 6 bases at V and 3 bases at J, with 17 bases between the two ends. Germline lookup yields CDR1 MDHEN and CDR2 SYDVKM. This CDR3 is built from 15 residues. CDR3 coding DNA: TGTGCCAGCAGCCCCCCTTGGGGGCGGCACACTGAAGCTTTCTTT. It translates to CASSPPWGRHTEAFF.

This sequence joins TRBV7-9 and TRBJ1-2; maybe TRBD1 (5 bases). Per the germline V gene, CDR1 is SEHNR and CDR2 is FQNEAQ (reference sequence). V lost 6 bases and J 5 bases, leaving 13 bases between the germline ends. The length of the CDR3 is 13 residues. The DNA for the CDR3 is TGTGCCAGCAGGGACACTGTAGGTTATGGCTACACCTTC. It translates to CASRDTVGYGYTF.

The chain uses TRBV27 and TRBJ2-1, with D maybe TRBD1 (5 bases). CDR1 is MNHEY, CDR2 SMNVEV, per germline (reference sequence). Trimming pared 3 bases from V and 7 bases from J, leaving 13 bases between. This CDR3 has 14 residues. CDR3 coding DNA: TGTGCCAGCAGTTTCACAGGCTTCCGAAATGAGCAGTTCTTC. Its translation is CASSFTGFRNEQFF.

The CDR3 sequence is CASSLSVPSNYGYTF. DNA for the CDR3: TGTGCCAGCAGCCTCAGCGTTCCCTCCAACTATGGCTACACCTTC. The V call is TRBV11-3, the J call TRBJ1-2; D remains ambiguous. This CDR3 is 15 amino acids long. The ends were cut back, 5 bases at V and 2 bases at J, with 15 bases in the middle. CDR1 is SGHNT and CDR2 is YENEEA in the germline V gene.

The J gene is TRBJ2-7, the V gene TRBV7-9; TRBD2 matches 14 bases. J gave up 4 bases and V 5 bases, and 4 bases lay outside the gene matches. This CDR3 has 15 residues. CDR1 is SEHNR and CDR2 is FQNEAQ in the germline V gene (reference sequence). The CDR3 DNA sequence: TGTGCCAGCAGCATCGGACTAGCGGGAGGATACGAGCAGTACTTC. It specifies CASSIGLAGGYEQYF.

The CDR3 DNA reads as TGTGCCAGCAGCGTTAGCGGCACACGGGATACGCAGTATTTT. Encoded protein: CASSVSGTRDTQYF. V gene TRBV9 combines with J gene TRBJ2-3, with D perhaps TRBD2 (6 bases). CDR1 and CDR2 (germline): SGDLS, YYNGEE. V lost 2 bases, J lost 6 bases, and 13 bases lay in between. This CDR3 is built from 14 residues.

The genes are TRBV5-6 and TRBJ2-7; weak D call: TRBD1 (5 bases). With 2 bases removed from V and 2 bases from J, the gap between germline ends came to 11 bases. This CDR3 contains 14 residues. The germline V gene encodes CDR1 SGHDT and CDR2 YYEEEE. The DNA for the CDR3 is TGTGCCAGCAGCTTCGCAGGGTACCCCTACGAGCAGTACTTC. Its protein is CASSFAGYPYEQYF.

CDR3 loop: CASSLGQGLPHMGANVLTF. Here the CDR3 DNA reads TGTGCCAGCAGCTTAGGTCAGGGTCTTCCTCATATGGGGGCCAACGTCCTGACTTTC. The chain combines TRBV7-8 with TRBJ2-6; D possibly corresponds to TRBD1 (5 bases). CDR1 is SGHVS, CDR2 FQNEAQ, per germline. V was pared by 1 base and J by 4 bases, with 20 bases between. The CDR3 contains 19 residues.

The genes are TRBV7-8 and TRBJ2-1; D is undetermined. Trimming took off 5 bases at V and 4 bases at J, with 9 bases between the two ends. From germline, CDR1 is SGHVS and CDR2 FQNEAQ. This CDR3 is built from 13 residues. The CDR3 loop is CASSDTLYNEQFF. The CDR3 bases are TGTGCCAGCAGCGACACCTTATACAATGAGCAGTTCTTC.

As concerns this clone: No DNA is shown, since the ends of the CDR3 on it are uncertain; the CDR3 is the one TCRdb lists. The J gene is TRBJ2-7, the V gene TRBV21-1; TRBD1 is taken as the D call from the table, unchecked against the DNA. TRBV21-1 is designated a pseudogene. The CDR3 is 14 amino acids in total, end residues counted. CDR3 in amino acids: CASSKWAGGSGQYF.

This chain connects TRBV30 to TRBJ2-7; 8 bases map to TRBD1. The CDR3 contains 15 residues. The V and J ends lost 0 bases and 4 bases, in that order; junction bases with no gene match: 8. Germline CDR1 and CDR2: GTSNPN and SVGIG (reference sequence). CDR3: CAWSVSDRVAYEQYF. The CDR3 DNA sequence: TGTGCCTGGAGTGTATCGGACAGGGTGGCGTACGAGCAGTACTTC.

The chain is built from TRBV6-6 and TRBJ2-2; D is perhaps TRBD1 (6 bases). Trimming took 2 bases from V and 9 from J, leaving 19 bases between them. The CDR3 spans 16 residues. The germline V gene has CDR1 MNHNY and CDR2 SVGAGI (reference sequence). For the CDR3, the DNA is TGTGCCAGCAGTTACCCCCCGAGGGGGAAGGGTTGGGAGCTGTTTTTT. Amino acid sequence: CASSYPPRGKGWELFF.

The chain employs TRBV4-2 and TRBJ1-3; possibly TRBD1 for D (5 bases). CDR1 and CDR2 from the germline V gene are LGHNA and YNFKEQ. This CDR3 is 17 amino acids long. V dropped 3 bases and J dropped 6 bases, with 21 bases sitting between them. The CDR3 loop is CASSQGGSGQFLNTIYF. Written as DNA, the CDR3 is TGTGCCAGCAGCCAGGGTGGCTCAGGGCAGTTTTTAAACACCATATATTTT.

This chain connects TRBV7-9 to TRBJ2-2; the D gene is possibly TRBD1 (6 bases). Germline V gene data show CDR1 as SEHNR and CDR2 as FQNEAQ (reference sequence). The CDR3 spans 15 residues. Between the trimmed V and J ends, which lost 5 bases and 7 bases, there was a span of 17 bases. In nucleotides, the CDR3 is TGTGCCAGCAGCGCCGGGACAAGGATGGGCGGGGAGCTGTTTTTT. Protein: CASSAGTRMGGELFF. Full variable domain (outside the CDR3, taken from reference TRBV7-9 and TRBJ2-2): DTGVSQNPRHKITKRGQNVTFRCDPISEHNRLYWYRQTLGQGPEFLTYFQNEAQLEKSRLLSDRFSAERPKGSFSTLEIQRTEQGDSAMYLCASSAGTRMGGELFFGEGSRLTVL.